These 19 T cell receptor beta chains came from one sample sequenced in a study of blood T cell repertoires in COVID-19. This table comes from immunoSEQ multiplex PCR, and its TCRdb copy is limited to in-frame clones, with some not included. The table has roughly 110,000 clones, 80% to 85% seen once; the top ten hold 4% to 5.5%. The sequencing input was peripheral blood. The source of these receptors is a human donor in a cohort sampled during active COVID-19.

The V call is TRBV28, the J call TRBJ2-1; TRBD2 matches 9 bases. Germline CDR1 and CDR2: MDHEN and SYDVKM. Trimming at V came to 5 bases and at J to 0 bases, leaving 5 bases not matched to a gene. The CDR3 consists of 16 residues. The CDR3 spells CASSPTTSGSYNEQFF. The CDR3 region has the DNA TGTGCCAGCAGTCCTACGACTAGCGGCTCCTACAATGAGCAGTTCTTC.

This chain links TRBV7-9 with TRBJ2-1, with D possibly being TRBD2 (5 bases). The CDR3 has 17 residues. Trimming shortened V by 4 bases and J by 0 bases, and 16 bases separated the two germline ends. Looked up from germline, CDR1 is SEHNR and CDR2 is FQNEAQ (reference sequence). CDR3 sequence reads: CASSWEPAASSYNEQFF. CDR3 DNA: TGTGCCAGCAGCTGGGAGCCGGCAGCCAGCTCCTACAATGAGCAGTTCTTC.

This chain uses TRBV7-2 with TRBJ1-5; tentative D call: TRBD1 (6 bases). There are 15 residues in the CDR3. Trimming pared 5 bases from V and 4 bases from J, leaving 15 bases between. Germline V gene data show CDR1 as SGHTA and CDR2 as FQGNSA. The CDR3 DNA follows: TGTGCCAGCAGCCGTAACAGGGTATCAAATCAGCCCCAGCATTTT. Its protein is CASSRNRVSNQPQHF. Filled out from reference TRBV7-2 and TRBJ1-5, the complete variable domain reads GAGVSQSPSNKVTEKGKDVELRCDPISGHTALYWYRQSLGQGLEFLIYFQGNSAPDKSGLPSDRFSAERTGGSVSTLTIQRTQQEDSAVYLCASSRNRVSNQPQHFGDGTRLSIL.

The V call is TRBV4-2, the J call TRBJ1-5, with 9 positions matching TRBD1. Losses at the gene ends were 0 bases for V and 3 bases for J; bases not matched to a gene: 15. In germline, CDR1 is LGHNA, CDR2 YNFKEQ. The CDR3 runs 20 residues. This chain's CDR3 is CASSQDSYYWDRETNQPQHF. The CDR3 nucleotides are TGTGCCAGCAGCCAAGATTCTTATTACTGGGACAGGGAAACCAATCAGCCCCAGCATTTT.

The chain carries TRBV29-1 and TRBJ2-7; weak D call: TRBD1 (5 bases). Germline lookup yields CDR1 SQVTM and CDR2 ANQGSEA. CDR3 length equals 14 residues. Trimming took 3 bases from V and 0 from J, leaving 12 bases between them. The CDR3 nucleotides read TGCAGCGTTGAGGTAGGGGTAAACTCCTACGAGCAGTACTTC. Translated, it gives CSVEVGVNSYEQYF.

In DNA, the CDR3 is TGCGCCAGCACGGGATGGGGATGCAACAGGGGATCCGGGGAGCTGTTTTTT. Translation gives CASTGWGCNRGSGELFF. The rearrangement uses TRBV10-1 and TRBJ2-2; 7 bases match TRBD1. The length of the CDR3 is 17 residues. V gave up 7 bases and J gave up 6 bases; unmatched junction bases: 17. From germline, CDR1 is WNHNN and CDR2 SYGVQD (reference sequence).

The chain links TRBV7-7 to TRBJ2-7; 9 bases line up with TRBD2. Per the germline V gene, CDR1 is SSHAT and CDR2 is FNYEAQ (reference sequence). V lost 1 base and J lost 6; bases outside the gene matches: 7. CDR3 length: 15 residues. The CDR3 nucleotides are TGTGCCAGCAGCTTAGGACTAGCGGAGGCTCCCGAGCAGTACGTC. Residues: CASSLGLAEAPEQYV.

CDR3 protein: CAEGTGAGDTQYF. As DNA, the CDR3 is TGTGCCGAGGGGACAGGGGCTGGAGATACGCAGTATTTT. V usage is TRBV28 and J usage is TRBJ2-3; TRBD1 matches 10 bases. The trim removed 11 bases at V and 5 bases at J, leaving 7 bases unmatched. CDR3 length: 13 amino acids. Germline V gives CDR1 MDHEN, CDR2 SYDVKM. Based on the CDR3 plus reference TRBV28 and TRBJ2-3, the full variable domain is DVKVTQSSRYLVKRTGEKVFLECVQDMDHENMFWYRQDPGLGLRLIYFSYDVKMKEKGDIPEGYSVSREKKERFSLILESASTNQTSMYLCAEGTGAGDTQYFGPGTRLTVL.

CDR3 coding DNA: TGTGCCAGCAGCTCGCAACAGGGGGCTGAAGCTTTCTTT. Amino acids: CASSSQQGAEAFF. This chain joins TRBV7-3 and TRBJ1-1; TRBD1 agrees at 8 bases. Germline-derived CDR1 and CDR2 are SGHTA and FQGTGA. The CDR3 loop spans 13 amino acids. V gave up 4 bases and J gave up 6 bases; unmatched junction bases: 4.

Only a few counts were recorded for this clone. The J gene is TRBJ2-5, the V gene TRBV27; D remains unclear. CDR1 and CDR2 from the germline V gene are MNHEY and SMNVEV (reference sequence). The CDR3 covers 13 residues. Trimming took off 4 bases at V and 4 bases at J, with 10 bases between the two ends. Here the CDR3 DNA reads TGTGCCAGCAGTTCCCGAGGCGGAGAGACCCAGTACTTC. Encoded protein: CASSSRGGETQYF.

V usage is TRBV5-1 and J usage is TRBJ2-5; TRBD2 aligns across 9 bases. With 4 bases clipped from V and 7 bases from J, the junction kept 5 bases outside the gene matches. CDR1 SGHRS and CDR2 YFSETQ come from the germline V gene. CDR3 length: 13 residues. The chain's CDR3 is CASSAGGTGTQYF. In DNA, the CDR3 is TGCGCCAGCAGCGCGGGAGGGACCGGGACCCAGTACTTC.

The rearrangement links TRBV18 to TRBJ2-1, with 8 bases matching TRBD2. Germline-derived CDR1 and CDR2 are KGHSH and LQKENI. V was pared by 2 bases and J by 0 bases, with 6 bases of the junction left unmatched. The CDR3 is 17 residues long. CDR3 protein: CASSPFGSGSSYNEQFF. CDR3 nucleotide sequence: TGTGCCAGCTCACCATTTGGGAGCGGGAGCTCCTACAATGAGCAGTTCTTC. Filled out from reference TRBV18 and TRBJ2-1, the complete variable domain reads NAGVMQNPRHLVRRRGQEARLRCSPMKGHSHVYWYRQLPEEGLKFMVYLQKENIIDESGMPKERFSAEFPKEGPSILRIQQVVRGDSAAYFCASSPFGSGSSYNEQFFGPGTRLTVL.

The chain links TRBV18 to TRBJ2-5; D perhaps matches TRBD1 (6 bases). This CDR3 is built from 15 residues. The germline V and J ends were trimmed by 0 bases and 1 base, with 9 bases remaining between them. The germline gives CDR1 KGHSH, CDR2 LQKENI. Here the CDR3 DNA reads TGTGCCAGCTCACCACCGAACAGGGCCCAAGAGACCCAGTACTTC. Protein sequence: CASSPPNRAQETQYF.

V gene TRBV7-9 combines with J gene TRBJ2-1; TRBD2 agrees at 10 bases. There are 18 residues in the CDR3. V lost 6 bases to trimming and J lost 7 bases; unmatched junction nucleotides: 18. The germline gives CDR1 SEHNR, CDR2 FQNEAQ (reference sequence). Here the CDR3 reads CASSSTSGVLMSFNEQFF. The CDR3 nucleotides are TGTGCCAGCAGTTCAACTAGCGGGGTGCTAATGAGCTTTAATGAGCAGTTCTTC.

The rearrangement links TRBV27 to TRBJ1-2; D is possibly TRBD1 (5 bases). V lost 4 bases and J lost 8, with 11 bases in between. Per germline, CDR1 MNHEY and CDR2 SMNVEV (reference sequence). This CDR3 contains 12 residues. The DNA for the CDR3 is TGTGCCAGCAGTTCTCAGGGCACGGGCTACACCTTC. Translating it yields CASSSQGTGYTF.

The chain has TRBV18 and TRBJ1-1; D gene ambiguous. The germline V gene has CDR1 KGHSH and CDR2 LQKENI. CDR3 size: 14 residues. V dropped 3 bases and J dropped 0 bases, with 8 bases sitting between them. CDR3 coding DNA: TGTGCCAGCTCACCGAATCTAATGAACACTGAAGCTTTCTTT. It specifies CASSPNLMNTEAFF.

The rearrangement uses TRBV30 and TRBJ1-2, with 7 bases fitting TRBD1. Per germline, CDR1 GTSNPN and CDR2 SVGIG (reference sequence). V trimming: 2 bases; J trimming: 2 bases; junction bases outside the gene matches: 8. The CDR3 loop spans 15 amino acids. The CDR3 loop is CAWSRPPDRNYGYTF. Here the CDR3 DNA reads TGTGCCTGGAGTCGACCCCCGGACAGGAACTATGGCTACACCTTC.

This sequence joins TRBV5-1 and TRBJ2-3, with 7 bases aligning to TRBD1. V lost 0 bases, J lost 2 bases, and 3 bases stayed unmatched. Germline loops: CDR1 SGHRS, CDR2 YFSETQ. The CDR3 runs 15 residues. The CDR3 coding sequence is TGCGCCAGCAGCTTGGATGGGACAGCCACAGATACGCAGTATTTT. This codes for CASSLDGTATDTQYF.

This rearrangement joins TRBV28 to TRBJ1-1, with 7 bases that match TRBD1. From germline, CDR1 is MDHEN and CDR2 SYDVKM. Trimming took 6 bases from V and 11 from J; bases not matched to a gene: 6. There are 11 residues in the CDR3. CDR3 in DNA: TGTGCCAGCAGCCCAGGGGGTATTGCTTTCTTT. Its translation: CASSPGGIAFF.